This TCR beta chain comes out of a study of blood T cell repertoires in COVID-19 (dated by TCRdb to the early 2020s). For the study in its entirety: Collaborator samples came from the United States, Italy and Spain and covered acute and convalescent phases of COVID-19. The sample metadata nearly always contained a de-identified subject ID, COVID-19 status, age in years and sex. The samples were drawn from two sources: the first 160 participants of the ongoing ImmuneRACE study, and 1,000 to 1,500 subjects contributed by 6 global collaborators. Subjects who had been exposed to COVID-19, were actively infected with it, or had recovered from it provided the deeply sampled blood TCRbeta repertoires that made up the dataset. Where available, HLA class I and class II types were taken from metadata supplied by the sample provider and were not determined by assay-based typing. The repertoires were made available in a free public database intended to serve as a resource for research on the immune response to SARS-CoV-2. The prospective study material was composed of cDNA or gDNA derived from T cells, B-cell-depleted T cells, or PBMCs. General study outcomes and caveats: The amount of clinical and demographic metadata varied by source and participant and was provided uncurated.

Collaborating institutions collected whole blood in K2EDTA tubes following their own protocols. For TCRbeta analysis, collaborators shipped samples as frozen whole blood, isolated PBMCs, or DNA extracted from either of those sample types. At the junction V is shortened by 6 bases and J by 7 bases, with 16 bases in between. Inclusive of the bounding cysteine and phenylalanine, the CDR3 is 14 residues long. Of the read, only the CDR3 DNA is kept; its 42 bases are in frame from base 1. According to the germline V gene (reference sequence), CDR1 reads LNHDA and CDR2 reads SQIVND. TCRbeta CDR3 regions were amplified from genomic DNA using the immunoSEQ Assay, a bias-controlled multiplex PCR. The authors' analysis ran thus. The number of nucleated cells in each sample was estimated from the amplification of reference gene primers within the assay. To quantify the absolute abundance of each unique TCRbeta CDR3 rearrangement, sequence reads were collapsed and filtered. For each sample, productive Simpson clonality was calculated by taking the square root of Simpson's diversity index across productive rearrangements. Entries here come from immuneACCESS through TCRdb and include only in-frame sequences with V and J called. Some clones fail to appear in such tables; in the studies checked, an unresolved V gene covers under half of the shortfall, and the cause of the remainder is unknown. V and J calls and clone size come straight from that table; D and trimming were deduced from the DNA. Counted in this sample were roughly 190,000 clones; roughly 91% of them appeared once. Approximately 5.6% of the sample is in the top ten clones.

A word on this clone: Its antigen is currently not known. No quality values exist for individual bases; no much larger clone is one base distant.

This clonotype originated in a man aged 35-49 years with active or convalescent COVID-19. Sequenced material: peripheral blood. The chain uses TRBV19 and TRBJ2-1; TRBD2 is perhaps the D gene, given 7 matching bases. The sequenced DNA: TGTGCCAGTAGGAACGGGGGGCGCTATAATGAGCAGTTCTTC. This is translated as CASRNGGRYNEQFF.